This T cell receptor (beta chain) was identified during a study of blood T cell repertoires in COVID-19. Study summary: Sources were T cells, B-cell-depleted T cells, or PBMCs; the material itself was cDNA or gDNA.

In the original workflow: The authors estimated nucleated cell counts from reference gene primer amplification. Clones were read by immunoSEQ multiplex PCR, and TCRdb kept only the in-frame ones, dropping some. For V, J and clone size, that table is used; D and trimming come from the DNA. The sample holds under 150,000 clones, approximately 88% seen once. For this clone: Other DNA variants within this sample encode the same CDR3.

Germline V gene lookup returns CDR1 MNHNY and CDR2 SVGAGI (reference sequence). The junction had 4 bases not matched to a gene; V was cut back by 6 bases and J by 5 bases. The CDR3 spans 13 residues. The sample comprised peripheral blood. This sequence was found in a man between 60 and 70 years old with acute or convalescent COVID-19. The V gene is TRBV6-6, the J gene TRBJ1-5; 7 nucleotides align to TRBD1. The CDR3 DNA sequence: TGTGCCAGCAGCCTCGACAGGGATCAGCCCCAGCATTTT. This encodes CASSLDRDQPQHF.